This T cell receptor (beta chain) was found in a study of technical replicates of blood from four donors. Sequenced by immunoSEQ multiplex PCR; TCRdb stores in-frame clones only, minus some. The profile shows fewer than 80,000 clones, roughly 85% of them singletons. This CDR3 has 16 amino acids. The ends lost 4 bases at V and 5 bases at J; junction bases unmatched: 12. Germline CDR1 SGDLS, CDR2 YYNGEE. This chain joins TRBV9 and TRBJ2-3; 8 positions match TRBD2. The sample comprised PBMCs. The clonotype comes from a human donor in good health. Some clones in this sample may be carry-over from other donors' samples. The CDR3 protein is CASSTNSGGQRDTQYF. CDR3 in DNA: TGTGCCAGCAGCACTAACAGCGGGGGCCAACGAGATACGCAGTATTTT.